The 21 T cell receptor beta chains given below trace back to one sample, sequenced in a study of cytomegalovirus exposure and HLA in healthy donors. The primer mix had 60 Vbeta and 13 Jbeta primers. Libraries were prepared by immunoSEQ multiplex PCR; TCRdb keeps only in-frame clonotypes and omits some of them. The table records about 170,000 clones, approximately 88% of them present only once. The sequenced material came from PBMCs. Receptor source: a boy aged 2 to 9 in good health and CMV-seronegative.

This clone has more than one count but fewer than ten. The chain links TRBV4-3 to TRBJ2-5, with a possible D match to TRBD1 (6 bases). CDR3 size: 13 residues. Germline lookup yields CDR1 LGHNA and CDR2 YSLEER. Trimming pared 6 bases from V and 1 base from J, leaving 9 bases between. The CDR3: CASSGQPQETQYF. The CDR3 DNA sequence: TGCGCCAGCAGTGGACAGCCCCAAGAGACCCAGTACTTC.

The V call is TRBV9, the J call TRBJ2-3; TRBD2 aligns across 7 bases. Looked up from germline, CDR1 is SGDLS and CDR2 is YYNGEE. V gave up 2 bases and J gave up 7 bases; unmatched junction bases: 7. The length of the CDR3 is 14 residues. The chain's CDR3 is CASSVGLPPYTQYF. The DNA for the CDR3 is TGTGCCAGCAGCGTGGGACTACCTCCTTATACGCAGTATTTT.

The genes are TRBV30 and TRBJ1-2; possible D gene TRBD1, 5 bases. Germline lookup yields CDR1 GTSNPN and CDR2 SVGIG (reference sequence). The CDR3 loop spans 14 amino acids. The V end was cut by 2 bases, the J end by 3 bases, with 13 bases between. This CDR3 reads CAWSFPRRDYGYTF. The CDR3 coding sequence is TGTGCCTGGAGTTTTCCCCGCAGGGACTATGGCTACACCTTC.

This sequence joins TRBV7-9 and TRBJ1-5; 7 nucleotides line up with TRBD1. Germline V gives CDR1 SEHNR, CDR2 FQNEAQ (reference sequence). This CDR3 spans 15 amino acids. V was pared by 5 bases and J by 3 bases, with 7 bases of the junction left unmatched. In DNA form, the CDR3 reads TGTGCCAGCAGCGAGACAGGGTCGGTCAATCAGCCCCAGCATTTT. This gives the protein CASSETGSVNQPQHF.

This clone occurred a few times. This sequence joins TRBV5-6 and TRBJ1-6; no definite D call. Trimming stripped 4 bases from V and 10 bases from J, with 12 bases between. This CDR3 is 13 amino acids long. Germline loops: CDR1 SGHDT, CDR2 YYEEEE. DNA of the CDR3: TGTGCCAGCAGCCCGGAGGGTGGCTCACCCCTCCACTTT. It translates to CASSPEGGSPLHF. The full variable domain, its missing parts supplied by reference TRBV5-6 and TRBJ1-6, is DAGVTQSPTHLIKTRGQQVTLRCSPKSGHDTVSWYQQALGQGPQFIFQYYEEEERQRGNFPDRFSGHQFPNYSSELNVNALLLGDSALYLCASSPEGGSPLHFGNGTRLTVT.

This chain connects TRBV5-4 to TRBJ2-5; D not resolved. Trimming pared 1 base from V and 3 bases from J, leaving 7 bases between. CDR3 size: 13 residues. Per the germline V gene, CDR1 is SGHNT and CDR2 is YYREEE (reference sequence). The DNA of the CDR3 is TGTGCCAGCAGCTTGCAACAGAAAGAGACCCAGTACTTC. Protein: CASSLQQKETQYF.

V and J are TRBV5-4 and TRBJ2-1; 9 bases are shared with TRBD1. This CDR3 has 15 amino acids. The trim removed 3 bases at V and 7 bases at J, leaving 8 bases unmatched. The germline gives CDR1 SGHNT, CDR2 YYREEE (reference sequence). CDR3 in DNA: TGTGCCAGCAGCTGGGACAGGGCCCCTTGGAATGAGCAGTTCTTC. This encodes CASSWDRAPWNEQFF.

This CDR3 is CASSYGQNPERNTEAFF. In DNA, the CDR3 is TGCGCCAGCAGCTACGGACAAAACCCTGAACGGAACACTGAAGCTTTCTTT. This rearrangement joins TRBV5-1 to TRBJ1-1; tentatively, D is TRBD1 (5 bases). V gave up 3 bases and J gave up 1 base, with 19 bases separating them. The CDR3 extends over 17 amino acids. Germline CDR1 reads SGHRS; CDR2 reads YFSETQ.

The rearrangement joins TRBV27 to TRBJ1-1, with D tentatively TRBD1 (5 bases). The CDR3 has 14 residues. V lost 5 bases to trimming and J lost 0 bases, with 10 bases between them. CDR1 is MNHEY, CDR2 SMNVEV, per germline (reference sequence). Written as DNA, the CDR3 is TGTGCCAGCAGTCGACAGCCTTTGAACACTGAAGCTTTCTTT. Translated: CASSRQPLNTEAFF.

CDR3 residues: CASSPRTSATPYF. CDR3 DNA: TGTGCCAGCAGCCCTCGGACTAGCGCCACCCCCTACTTC. The chain joins TRBV14 to TRBJ2-4; 9 bases line up with TRBD2. The CDR3 spans 13 residues. In germline, CDR1 is SGHDN, CDR2 FVKESK. Trimming removed 4 bases from V and 16 bases from J; junction bases left unmatched: 11.

The rearrangement uses TRBV19 and TRBJ2-2, with TRBD1 identical over 9 bases. J gave up 4 bases and V 1 base, and 7 bases lay outside the gene matches. The germline gives CDR1 LNHDA, CDR2 SQIVND (reference sequence). CDR3 length: 17 amino acids. The CDR3 loop reads CASSIVTGGAGTGELFF. CDR3 nucleotides: TGTGCCAGTAGTATAGTTACAGGGGGCGCGGGCACCGGGGAGCTGTTTTTT.

This chain uses TRBV7-2 with TRBJ2-3; maybe TRBD1 (6 bases). Germline CDR1 is SGHTA and CDR2 is FQGNSA. V was trimmed by 5 bases and J by 3 bases, leaving 12 bases between them. The CDR3 runs to 14 residues. The CDR3, as DNA: TGTGCCAGCAGCCCAGGGCAGGGGACAGATACGCAGTATTTT. Its protein product is CASSPGQGTDTQYF.

This sequence joins TRBV5-5 and TRBJ2-3; 7 bases fit TRBD1. This CDR3 spans 15 amino acids. V gave up 0 bases and J gave up 3 bases; unmatched junction bases: 4. The germline V gene encodes CDR1 SGHKS and CDR2 YYEKEE (reference sequence). For the CDR3, the DNA is TGTGCCAGCAGCTTGGATAGGGGGCGGACAGATACGCAGTATTTT. It codes for CASSLDRGRTDTQYF.

This clone was recorded once. This specimen includes other DNA sequences encoding the same CDR3. The gene calls are TRBV4-1 and TRBJ2-2, with D tentatively TRBD2 (6 bases). The V end lost 3 bases, the J end lost 6 bases, and 17 bases lay between the germline ends. Looked up from germline, CDR1 is MGHRA and CDR2 is YSYEKL. There are 16 residues in the CDR3. The CDR3 loop reads CASSQGVKEGPGELFF. The CDR3 coding sequence is TGCGCCAGCAGCCAGGGAGTAAAGGAGGGCCCCGGGGAGCTGTTTTTT.

This chain connects TRBV29-1 to TRBJ2-6, with D unresolved. With 4 bases removed from V and 2 bases from J, the gap between germline ends came to 9 bases. There are 14 residues in the CDR3. Germline-derived CDR1 and CDR2 are SQVTM and ANQGSEA. The CDR3 DNA reads as TGCAGCGTTGTTTTCCCCACTGGGGCCAACGTCCTGACTTTC. Amino acid sequence: CSVVFPTGANVLTF.

This chain joins TRBV30 and TRBJ1-6, with 8 positions matching TRBD1. The V gene end was trimmed by 3 bases and the J gene end by 6 bases; junction bases not matched to a gene: 4. CDR3 length equals 14 residues. Germline CDR1 reads GTSNPN; CDR2 reads SVGIG (reference sequence). The CDR3 DNA reads as TGTGCCTGGAGCAGACAGGGGAGTAATTCACCCCTCCACTTT. Translation gives CAWSRQGSNSPLHF. Together with reference TRBV30 and TRBJ1-6, the CDR3 gives the full variable domain: SQTIHQWPATLVQPVGSPLSLECTVEGTSNPNLYWYRQAAGRGLQLLFYSVGIGQISSEVPQNLSASRPQDRQFILSSKKLLLSDSGFYLCAWSRQGSNSPLHFGNGTRLTVT.

The gene calls are TRBV9 and TRBJ2-3, with 7 bases aligning to TRBD2. Per germline, CDR1 SGDLS and CDR2 YYNGEE. The CDR3 has 15 residues. The V and J ends lost 4 bases and 5 bases, in that order; junction bases with no gene match: 10. This chain's CDR3 is CASSPPAREEDTQYF. CDR3 in DNA: TGTGCCAGCAGCCCCCCGGCCCGGGAGGAAGATACGCAGTATTTT.

This CDR3 reads CASSSETGKGTQYF. The CDR3 bases are TGTGCCAGCAGCTCCGAGACAGGGAAAGGCACCCAGTACTTC. The V gene is TRBV7-6, the J gene TRBJ2-5; 7 bases map to TRBD1. CDR3 length: 14 residues. Per germline, CDR1 SGHVS and CDR2 FNYEAQ. The V and J ends lost 4 bases and 8 bases, in that order; junction bases with no gene match: 10.

The chain carries TRBV30 and TRBJ2-1, with D perhaps TRBD2 (7 bases). V dropped 1 base and J dropped 7 bases, with 14 bases sitting between them. From germline, CDR1 is GTSNPN and CDR2 SVGIG (reference sequence). The CDR3 sequence is 14 residues long. The CDR3 sequence: CAWSGGGRENEQFF. In DNA form, the CDR3 reads TGTGCCTGGAGTGGGGGGGGCAGGGAGAATGAGCAGTTCTTC.

The table lists this clone with a count of one. Lacking the conserved final phenylalanine or tryptophan, this CDR3 likely reflects a read error. The DNA is omitted, as the CDR3 cannot be located on it reliably, and the CDR3 follows TCRdb's listing. This chain links TRBV7-6 with TRBJ1-2; the table's D call, TRBD1, has no DNA check behind it. The CDR3 comprises 11 residues, both ends counted. Germline values: CDR1 SGHVS, CDR2 FNYEAQ. CDR3 protein: CASRRPRTGKA.

The J gene is TRBJ1-2, the V gene TRBV4-2, with 7 bases that match TRBD1. Trimming took 0 bases from V and 0 from J; bases not matched to a gene: 4. CDR1 is LGHNA and CDR2 is YNFKEQ in the germline V gene. The CDR3 is 16 residues long. CDR3 residues: CASSQDGDRANYGYTF. The CDR3 DNA is TGTGCCAGCAGCCAAGATGGGGACAGAGCTAACTATGGCTACACCTTC.